These T cell receptor beta chains were read from a single sample in a study of cytomegalovirus exposure and HLA in healthy donors. Sequencing was performed with immunoSEQ multiplex PCR; in TCRdb, only in-frame clones are kept and a portion is missing. The sample shows about 83,000 clones, about four fifths of them seen only once. The sample consisted of PBMCs. The source is a woman in her 30s in good health and CMV-seronegative. Each CDR3 is given with its conserved first and last residue. Fields, in order: V gene, D gene, J gene, clone size, CDR3 protein, CDR3 DNA. A D gene is named only where the DNA matches it firmly. Not all rows give a size; the values are once, few, many and, for expanded clones, a class.

TRBV7-9,TRBD1,TRBJ2-5,-,CASSLGDRGRQETQYF,TGTGCCAGCAGCTTAGGGGACAGGGGGCGACAAGAGACCCAGTACTTC
TRBV11-2,TRBD2,TRBJ2-2,-,CASSLDRPSGRAGELFF,TGTGCCAGCAGCTTAGATCGCCCCAGCGGGAGGGCCGGGGAGCTGTTTTTT
TRBV7-9,-,TRBJ1-2,-,CASSLGPSGYTF,TGTGCCAGCAGCTTAGGGCCTAGTGGCTACACCTTC
TRBV7-2,-,TRBJ2-3,-,CASSSDGSLSTDTQYF,TGTGCCAGCAGCTCGGACGGGAGTTTGAGCACAGATACGCAGTATTTT
TRBV7-2,TRBD1,TRBJ1-5,once,CASSTGDGNQPQHF,TGTGCCAGCAGCACAGGGGATGGCAATCAGCCCCAGCATTTT
TRBV2,TRBD2,TRBJ2-5,-,CASSVRTSGSQETQYF,TGTGCCAGCAGTGTCCGGACTAGCGGGTCCCAAGAGACCCAGTACTTC
TRBV6-1,-,TRBJ2-1,-,CASSEAGGYNEQFF,TGTGCCAGCAGTGAAGCTGGCGGATACAATGAGCAGTTCTTC
TRBV5-1,TRBD1,TRBJ2-7,once,CASSYSPGQGYYEQYF,TGCGCCAGCAGCTATTCCCCGGGACAGGGTTACTACGAGCAGTACTTC
TRBV27,TRBD2,TRBJ2-1,once,CASGMTSRTEQFF,TGTGCCAGCGGAATGACTAGCCGGACTGAGCAGTTCTTC
TRBV10-3,-,TRBJ2-7,once,CAISDLDSSPYEQYF,TGTGCCATCAGTGACCTGGACAGTTCGCCCTACGAGCAGTACTTC
TRBV9,-,TRBJ1-1,-,CASSARLGGNTEAFF,TGTGCCAGCAGCGCCCGCTTAGGCGGTAACACTGAAGCTTTCTTT
TRBV28,TRBD1,TRBJ1-6,-,CASSRQGESSYNSPLHF,TGTGCCAGCAGCCGACAGGGGGAAAGCTCCTATAATTCACCCCTCCACTTT
TRBV28,-,TRBJ1-5,once,CASGSPGAGGNQPQHF,TGTGCCAGCGGAAGCCCAGGGGCAGGGGGCAATCAGCCCCAGCATTTT
TRBV23-1,-,TRBJ1-2,-,CASSQRAQGGPNYGYTF,TGCGCCAGCAGTCAACGGGCCCAAGGGGGACCCAACTATGGCTACACCTTC
TRBV11-2,-,TRBJ1-2,few,CASSPREIHGYTF,TGTGCCAGCAGCCCAAGGGAGATACATGGCTACACCTTC
TRBV6-5,-,TRBJ1-2,-,CASSSGLDGYTF,TGTGCCAGCAGTAGCGGTCTGGATGGCTACACCTTC
TRBV27,-,TRBJ2-2,few,CASTVRVTGELFF,TGTGCCAGCACCGTGAGGGTGACCGGGGAGCTGTTTTTT
TRBV27,TRBD1,TRBJ1-1,-,CASSTRTGWDTEAFF,TGTGCCAGCAGTACCCGGACAGGGTGGGACACTGAAGCTTTCTTT
TRBV10-3,TRBD2,TRBJ2-3,-,CAISEPPGAGPSPDTQYF,TGTGCCATCAGTGAGCCCCCGGGAGCGGGACCTTCCCCAGATACGCAGTATTTT
TRBV4-2,TRBD2,TRBJ2-7,-,CASSQDVGTSGSQYEQYF,TGTGCCAGCAGCCAAGATGTTGGGACTAGCGGGAGTCAGTACGAGCAGTACTTC
TRBV28,-,TRBJ2-6,-,CASGKKAIMTF,TGTGCCAGCGGTAAAAAAGCAATCATGACTTTC
TRBV7-3,-,TRBJ2-7,-,CATTDPGLRYEQYF,TGTGCCACCACAGACCCAGGGCTTCGCTACGAGCAGTACTTC
TRBV4-1,TRBD1,TRBJ1-2,few,CASSQDDAGGSLYGYTF,TGCGCCAGCAGCCAAGATGACGCAGGGGGCTCTCTCTATGGCTACACCTTC
TRBV27,TRBD1,TRBJ2-2,-,CASSLRPGQANTGELFF,TGTGCCAGCAGTTTAAGGCCCGGACAGGCAAACACCGGGGAGCTGTTTTTT
TRBV29-1,-,TRBJ1-4,-,CSVGGDGTQTNEKLFF,TGCAGCGTTGGGGGGGATGGGACGCAAACTAATGAAAAACTGTTTTTT
TRBV2,-,TRBJ2-7,few,CASSERGRVYEQYF,TGTGCCAGCAGTGAAAGGGGCAGGGTGTACGAGCAGTACTTC
TRBV19,TRBD1,TRBJ1-2,few,CASRHKTGQQNYGYTF,TGTGCCAGTAGACATAAAACGGGACAGCAAAACTATGGCTACACCTTC
TRBV6-6,TRBD1,TRBJ2-1,-,CASSARQGLLYNEQFF,TGTGCCAGCAGCGCCCGACAGGGTTTATTATACAATGAGCAGTTCTTC
TRBV28,TRBD1,TRBJ1-2,-,CASSSPGQGHGYTF,TGTGCCAGCAGTTCTCCGGGACAGGGGCATGGCTACACCTTC
TRBV11-2,TRBD1,TRBJ2-6,few,CASSHPPGGEPSGANVLTF,TGTGCCAGCAGCCACCCCCCAGGGGGAGAGCCTTCTGGGGCCAACGTCCTGACTTTC
TRBV6-6,-,TRBJ1-1,-,CASRNRDTEAFF,TGTGCCAGCAGGAACAGGGACACTGAAGCTTTCTTT
TRBV7-8,-,TRBJ2-3,once,CASSFAQGASSTDTQYF,TGTGCCAGCAGCTTCGCGCAGGGCGCCTCTAGCACAGATACGCAGTATTTT
TRBV18,-,TRBJ2-2,-,CASSPLYSLAGELFF,TGTGCCAGCTCACCACTTTACTCCCTAGCCGGGGAGCTGTTTTTT
TRBV7-2,-,TRBJ2-7,-,CASSLISLSYEQYF,TGTGCCAGCAGCTTAATCAGTTTGTCCTACGAGCAGTACTTC
TRBV29-1,-,TRBJ2-1,few,CSVARGEQFF,TGCAGCGTTGCCAGGGGTGAGCAGTTCTTC
TRBV5-1,TRBD1,TRBJ2-2,-,CASSPGTGLDGELFF,TGCGCCAGCAGCCCGGGGACAGGGTTGGACGGGGAGCTGTTTTTT
TRBV28,TRBD2,TRBJ2-1,once,CASSLLTLAGSVNEQFF,TGTGCCAGCAGTTTATTGACTCTAGCGGGATCGGTCAATGAGCAGTTCTTC
TRBV7-3,-,TRBJ1-1,-,CASSLMAMNTEAFF,TGTGCCAGCAGCTTAATGGCAATGAACACTGAAGCTTTCTTT
TRBV7-9,TRBD2,TRBJ2-3,-,CASSPGLADSTDTQYF,TGTGCCAGCAGCCCCGGACTAGCGGATAGCACAGATACGCAGTATTTT
TRBV7-6,TRBD2,TRBJ2-5,-,CASSPLAGGGQETQYF,TGTGCCAGCAGCCCTTTAGCGGGAGGGGGTCAAGAGACCCAGTACTTC
TRBV15,-,TRBJ2-1,-,CATRLARGLYEQFF,TGTGCCACCAGGCTTGCCAGGGGCCTATATGAGCAGTTCTTC
TRBV19,TRBD2,TRBJ2-3,-,CASSIKLAGTRPTDTQYF,TGTGCCAGTAGTATCAAGCTAGCGGGAACGAGGCCCACAGATACGCAGTATTTT
TRBV28,TRBD2,TRBJ2-3,-,CASSLAGGTDTQYF,TGTGCCAGCAGTTTAGCGGGAGGTACAGATACGCAGTATTTT
TRBV6-1,TRBD1,TRBJ2-6,-,CASSVRGPGANVLTF,TGTGCCAGCAGTGTCAGGGGGCCTGGGGCCAACGTCCTGACTTTC
TRBV28,-,TRBJ1-1,-,CASRDLRTDFFEAFF,TGTGCCAGCAGAGACCTGCGGACAGACTTCTTTGAAGCTTTCTTT
TRBV7-2,TRBD1,TRBJ1-5,-,CASSLEGTGAGWAQHF,TGTGCCAGCAGCTTAGAAGGGACAGGGGCGGGGTGGGCCCAGCATTTT
TRBV27,TRBD2,TRBJ2-7,-,CASSLLSGSSLEQYF,TGTGCCAGCAGTTTATTGAGCGGGAGCTCTCTCGAGCAGTACTTC